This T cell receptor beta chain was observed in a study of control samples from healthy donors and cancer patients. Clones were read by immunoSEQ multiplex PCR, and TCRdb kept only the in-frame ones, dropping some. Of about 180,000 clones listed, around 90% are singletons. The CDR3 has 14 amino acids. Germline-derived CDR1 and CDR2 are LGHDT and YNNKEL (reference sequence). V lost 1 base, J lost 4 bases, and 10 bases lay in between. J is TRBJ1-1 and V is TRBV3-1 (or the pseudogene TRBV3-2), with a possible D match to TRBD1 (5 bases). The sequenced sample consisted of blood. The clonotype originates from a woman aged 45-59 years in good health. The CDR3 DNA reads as TGTGCCAGCAGCCAAGCGGGGGGAGGCACTGAAGCTTTCTTT. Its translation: CASSQAGGGTEAFF.